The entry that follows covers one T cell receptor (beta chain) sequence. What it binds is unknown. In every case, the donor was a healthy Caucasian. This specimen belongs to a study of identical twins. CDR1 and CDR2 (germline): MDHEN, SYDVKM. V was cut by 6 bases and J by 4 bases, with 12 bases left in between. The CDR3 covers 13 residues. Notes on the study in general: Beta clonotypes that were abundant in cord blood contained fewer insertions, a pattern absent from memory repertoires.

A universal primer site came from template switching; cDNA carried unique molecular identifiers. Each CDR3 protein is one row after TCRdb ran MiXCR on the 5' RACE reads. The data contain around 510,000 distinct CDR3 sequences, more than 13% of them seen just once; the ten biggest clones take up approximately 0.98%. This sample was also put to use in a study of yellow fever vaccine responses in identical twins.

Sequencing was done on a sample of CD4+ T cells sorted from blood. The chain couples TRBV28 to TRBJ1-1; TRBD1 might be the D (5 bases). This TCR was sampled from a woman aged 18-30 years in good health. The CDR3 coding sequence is TGTGCCAGCAGGGGAACAGGAGTCACTGAAGCTTTCTTT. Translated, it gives CASRGTGVTEAFF. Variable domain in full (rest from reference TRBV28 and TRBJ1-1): DVKVTQSSRYLVKRTGEKVFLECVQDMDHENMFWYRQDPGLGLRLIYFSYDVKMKEKGDIPEGYSVSREKKERFSLILESASTNQTSMYLCASRGTGVTEAFFGQGTRLTVV.